A single sample gave rise to the 24 T cell receptor beta chains below, sequenced in a study of cytomegalovirus exposure and HLA in healthy donors. The PCR ran on 60 Vbeta and 13 Jbeta primers. The assay was immunoSEQ multiplex PCR, and TCRdb's table has in-frame clones only and misses some. The sample shows some 140,000 clones, roughly 80% of them seen only once. Sequenced input: PBMCs. The receptors here all came from a young man in good health and CMV-seronegative.

This rearrangement joins TRBV5-1 to TRBJ2-3, with 7 bases fitting TRBD2. Losses at the gene ends were 5 bases for V and 4 bases for J; bases not matched to a gene: 7. The CDR3 is made up of 14 amino acids. Looked up from germline, CDR1 is SGHRS and CDR2 is YFSETQ. CDR3 in amino acids: CASSELAKADTQYF. The CDR3 DNA is TGCGCCAGCAGTGAACTAGCGAAGGCAGATACGCAGTATTTT.

V gene TRBV30 combines with J gene TRBJ1-6; weak D call: TRBD1 (5 bases). V dropped 5 bases and J dropped 10 bases, with 12 bases sitting between them. The CDR3 loop spans 12 amino acids. CDR1 is GTSNPN, CDR2 SVGIG, per germline (reference sequence). The CDR3 reads CAWGVWGSPLHF. The CDR3 DNA reads TGTGCCTGGGGCGTCTGGGGCTCACCCCTCCACTTT.

This chain links TRBV5-1 with TRBJ2-6; D perhaps matches TRBD1 (6 bases). The CDR3 is 19 amino acids. CDR1 and CDR2 (germline): SGHRS, YFSETQ. The ends were cut back, 4 bases at V and 2 bases at J, with 22 bases in the middle. CDR3 sequence: CASSPILPGTSTGANVLTF. In nucleotides, the CDR3 is TGCGCCAGCAGCCCCATACTGCCAGGGACATCCACTGGGGCCAACGTCCTGACTTTC.

The rearrangement joins TRBV5-1 to TRBJ2-3, with 7 nucleotides matching TRBD2. Germline values: CDR1 SGHRS, CDR2 YFSETQ. The length of the CDR3 is 15 residues. Trimming removed 1 base from V and 3 bases from J; junction bases left unmatched: 5. The DNA of the CDR3 is TGCGCCAGCAGCTTGAACGGGGGGAGGACAGATACGCAGTATTTT. It translates to CASSLNGGRTDTQYF.

The rearrangement uses TRBV7-2 and TRBJ1-6; D ambiguous. Trimming cost V 8 bases and J 0 bases, with 11 bases left between them. CDR1 is SGHTA and CDR2 is FQGNSA in the germline V gene. This CDR3 region has 15 residues. The chain's CDR3 is CASRLGPSYNSPLHF. The DNA of the CDR3 is TGTGCCAGCCGCCTGGGCCCCTCCTATAATTCACCCCTCCACTTT.

This CDR3 is CASSDWSAGSYNEQFF. The CDR3 nucleotides are TGTGCCAGCAGTGATTGGAGCGCGGGCTCCTACAATGAGCAGTTCTTC. The chain carries TRBV27 and TRBJ2-1, with D maybe TRBD2 (5 bases). In germline, CDR1 is MNHEY, CDR2 SMNVEV (reference sequence). Trimming cost V 5 bases and J 0 bases, with 14 bases left between them. The CDR3 loop spans 16 amino acids.

With regard to this clone: One end of the junction does not line up with germline, which may come from a read error. The rearrangement links TRBV7-7 to TRBJ2-5; 8 bases are shared with TRBD1. The J call may be in error: the DNA end matches TRBJ2-7 better. The germline CDR1 and CDR2 sequences are SSHAT and FNYEAQ (reference sequence). This CDR3 comprises 15 residues. CDR3 in amino acids: CASSPGTGSFYEQYF. CDR3 in DNA: TGTGCTAGCAGTCCCGGGACAGGATCTTTCTACGAGCAGTACTTC.

As to this clone: One junction end disagrees with the germline gene, perhaps due to a read error. The chain recombines TRBV7-9 with TRBJ2-3; 7 bases are shared with TRBD1. CDR1 and CDR2 (germline): SEHNR, FQNEAQ (reference sequence). The CDR3 totals 15 residues. The CDR3 is CSSSFLQGVTDTQYF. In DNA, the CDR3 is TGTTCCAGCAGCTTTTTGCAGGGGGTCACAGATACGCAGTATTTT.

The gene calls are TRBV7-9 and TRBJ2-1, with 8 nucleotides matching TRBD1. The germline V gene encodes CDR1 SEHNR and CDR2 FQNEAQ (reference sequence). This CDR3 contains 16 residues. J gave up 7 bases and V 5 bases, and 13 bases lay outside the gene matches. In nucleotides, the CDR3 is TGTGCCAGCAGCCTACGGACAGGGAACTTGAGGAATGAGCAGTTCTTC. As protein: CASSLRTGNLRNEQFF.

CDR3 in DNA: TGTGCCAGCAGCTCTAGGGGGGAGACCCAGTACTTC. Its translation is CASSSRGETQYF. The chain recombines TRBV7-2 with TRBJ2-5; tentative D call: TRBD1 (6 bases). Between the trimmed V and J ends, which lost 4 bases and 5 bases, there was a span of 8 bases. The CDR3 length is 12 residues. CDR1 and CDR2 (germline): SGHTA, FQGNSA. The full variable domain, rest sourced from reference TRBV7-2 and TRBJ2-5, is GAGVSQSPSNKVTEKGKDVELRCDPISGHTALYWYRQSLGQGLEFLIYFQGNSAPDKSGLPSDRFSAERTGGSVSTLTIQRTQQEDSAVYLCASSSRGETQYFGPGTRLLVL.

The V gene is TRBV19, the J gene TRBJ1-2, with D perhaps TRBD1 (6 bases). V gave up 10 bases and J gave up 13 bases, with 22 bases separating them. CDR3 size: 12 residues. Germline V lookup: CDR1 LNHDA, CDR2 SQIVND (reference sequence). The CDR3 loop is CATMDRRDIGTF. The CDR3 nucleotides are TGTGCCACGATGGACCGACGGGACATCGGCACCTTC.

The chain couples TRBV5-1 to TRBJ1-3, with 9 bases lining up with TRBD1. V was clipped by 4 bases and J by 4 bases; unmatched bases: 6. This CDR3 spans 15 amino acids. Germline CDR1 SGHRS, CDR2 YFSETQ. The CDR3 bases are TGCGCCAGCAGCCCAACAGGGGGCTCGGGAAACACCATATATTTT. Translation gives CASSPTGGSGNTIYF.

In DNA, the CDR3 is TGCGCCAGCAGCCGGCGCGGGCCAGGCGGAAACACTGAAGCTTTCTTT. This translates into CASSRRGPGGNTEAFF. The gene calls are TRBV5-1 and TRBJ1-1, with D unclear. The CDR3 sequence is 16 residues long. The germline CDR1 and CDR2 sequences are SGHRS and YFSETQ. V was shortened by 4 bases and J by 2 bases, with 18 bases between the two germline ends.

The genes are TRBV29-1 and TRBJ1-4, with D possibly TRBD1 on 5 matching bases. The CDR3 is 14 amino acids. V was cut by 4 bases and J by 0 bases, with 9 bases left in between. Germline V gene lookup returns CDR1 SQVTM and CDR2 ANQGSEA. CDR3 protein: CSVGQIATNEKLFF. The CDR3 bases are TGCAGCGTTGGACAGATTGCAACTAATGAAAAACTGTTTTTT.

The chain couples TRBV7-8 to TRBJ2-7, with D tentatively TRBD1 (7 bases). Germline V gene data show CDR1 as SGHVS and CDR2 as FQNEAQ. Between the trimmed V and J ends, which lost 6 bases and 6 bases, there was a span of 21 bases. The CDR3 is 15 amino acids. The CDR3 nucleotides are TGTGCCAGCAGAATCGGGAGCCAGGGGGGTGGCGAGCAGTACTTC. Residues: CASRIGSQGGGEQYF.

The chain employs TRBV14 and TRBJ2-2, with a tentative D call TRBD1 (6 bases). Germline V gene data show CDR1 as SGHDN and CDR2 as FVKESK. V was trimmed by 3 bases and J by 0 bases, leaving 17 bases between them. The CDR3 covers 18 residues. The CDR3, as DNA: TGTGCCAGCAGCCAGTTTCCCAGGGGCTTCGCGAACACCGGGGAGCTGTTTTTT. Its translation is CASSQFPRGFANTGELFF.

V usage is TRBV25-1 and J usage is TRBJ2-1, with TRBD1 identical over 8 bases. This CDR3 contains 15 residues. In germline, CDR1 is MGHDK, CDR2 SYGVNS. Trimming removed 3 bases from V and 2 bases from J; junction bases left unmatched: 3. This chain's CDR3 is CASSDRTGPYNEQFF. CDR3 coding DNA: TGTGCCAGCAGTGACAGGACAGGGCCCTACAATGAGCAGTTCTTC.

This clone was recorded once. This rearrangement joins TRBV28 to TRBJ1-2; D is unclear. Germline V lookup: CDR1 MDHEN, CDR2 SYDVKM. This CDR3 is 13 amino acids long. The ends were cut back, 6 bases at V and 0 bases at J, with 8 bases in the middle. Written as DNA, the CDR3 is TGTGCCAGCAGGTCGACAACTAACTATGGCTACACCTTC. It encodes CASRSTTNYGYTF.

V and J are TRBV10-2 and TRBJ1-5, with D perhaps TRBD1 (5 bases). Germline loops: CDR1 WSHSY, CDR2 SAAADI. The CDR3 runs 15 residues. The germline V and J ends were trimmed by 0 bases and 2 bases, with 8 bases remaining between them. Written as DNA, the CDR3 is TGCGCCAGCAGTGAGTCGGGAGGGGGCAATCAGCCCCAGCATTTT. This gives the protein CASSESGGGNQPQHF.

This chain connects TRBV6-5 to TRBJ1-1; a weak D match, TRBD1 (6 bases). Germline-derived CDR1 and CDR2 are MNHEY and SVGAGI. Trimming pared 0 bases from V and 5 bases from J, leaving 13 bases between. The CDR3 spans 15 residues. The CDR3 DNA follows: TGTGCCAGCAGTTACTCGGCAGGGGAGAGGACTGAAGCTTTCTTT. Its translation: CASSYSAGERTEAFF.

The chain employs TRBV2 and TRBJ2-2; D perhaps matches TRBD1 (5 bases). This CDR3 is built from 16 residues. V lost 5 bases and J 0 bases, leaving 13 bases between the germline ends. Looked up from germline, CDR1 is SNHLY and CDR2 is FYNNEI. CDR3 residues: CASSSQGLPNTGELFF. The CDR3 DNA sequence: TGTGCCAGCAGTAGTCAGGGCCTTCCGAACACCGGGGAGCTGTTTTTT.

This chain joins TRBV4-3 and TRBJ2-7; TRBD2 is a possible D gene (5 bases). Trimming removed 1 base at V and 4 bases at J, with 11 bases between. CDR1 and CDR2 from the germline V gene are LGHNA and YSLEER. The length of the CDR3 is 14 residues. The CDR3 DNA is TGCGCCAGCAGCCAAGGGACTGATAGGTACGAGCAGTACTTC. Translating it yields CASSQGTDRYEQYF.

The chain joins TRBV27 to TRBJ2-3; possibly TRBD1 for D (6 bases). V lost 3 bases to trimming and J lost 4 bases, with 26 bases between them. CDR3 length: 19 residues. Germline assignment: CDR1 MNHEY and CDR2 SMNVEV (reference sequence). Written as DNA, the CDR3 is TGTGCCAGCAGTTTGTCACCCTCTCCAGGGGCCCTAGGTGCAGATACGCAGTATTTT. It translates to CASSLSPSPGALGADTQYF.

The gene calls are TRBV2 and TRBJ2-1; 13 nucleotides agree with TRBD2. From germline, CDR1 is SNHLY and CDR2 FYNNEI. The CDR3 extends over 15 amino acids. Losses at the gene ends were 5 bases for V and 10 bases for J; bases not matched to a gene: 8. This CDR3 is CASSHGTSGAEEQFF. The CDR3 DNA follows: TGTGCCAGCAGTCACGGGACTAGCGGGGCTGAGGAGCAGTTCTTC.